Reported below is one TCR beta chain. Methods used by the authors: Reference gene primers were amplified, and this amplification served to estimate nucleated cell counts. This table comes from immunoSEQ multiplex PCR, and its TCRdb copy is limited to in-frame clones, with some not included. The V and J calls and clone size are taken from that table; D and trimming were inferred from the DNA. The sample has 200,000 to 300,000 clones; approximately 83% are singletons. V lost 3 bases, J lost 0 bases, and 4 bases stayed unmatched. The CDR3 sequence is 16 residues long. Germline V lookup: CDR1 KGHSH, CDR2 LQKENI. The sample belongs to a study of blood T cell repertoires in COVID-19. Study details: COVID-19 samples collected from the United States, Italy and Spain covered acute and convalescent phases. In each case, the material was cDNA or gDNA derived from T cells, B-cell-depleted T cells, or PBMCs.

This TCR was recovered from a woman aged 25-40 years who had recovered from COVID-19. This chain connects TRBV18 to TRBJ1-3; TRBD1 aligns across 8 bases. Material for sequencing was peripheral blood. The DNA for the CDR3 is TGTGCCAGCTCACCGCCAACAGGGGGCTCTGGAAACACCATATATTTT. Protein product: CASSPPTGGSGNTIYF.